Following are 14 T cell receptor beta chains from one sample sequenced in a study of blood T cell repertoires in COVID-19. Clones were sequenced by immunoSEQ multiplex PCR, and TCRdb holds only the in-frame ones, with some missing. Here the sample spans roughly 58,000 clones, roughly 70% being singletons. Sequencing was carried out using PBMCs or T cells enriched from blood (not recorded which). Every receptor here comes from a woman aged 55-69 years who had been exposed to COVID-19.

The table lists this clone with many counts. The chain carries TRBV5-8 and TRBJ2-7; D is undetermined. There are 13 residues in the CDR3. Germline values: CDR1 SGHTS, CDR2 YDEGEE. Trimming removed 5 bases at V and 3 bases at J, with 12 bases between. CDR3 nucleotide sequence: TGTGCCAGCAGTTCCAGACATAGCTACGAGCAGTACTTC. Translating gives CASSSRHSYEQYF.

The chain joins TRBV11-2 to TRBJ1-1, with 7 bases aligning to TRBD1. The trim removed 3 bases at V and 2 bases at J, leaving 6 bases unmatched. Germline assignment: CDR1 SGHAT and CDR2 FQNNGV. This CDR3 is 15 amino acids long. CDR3 in amino acids: CASSLRDSRNTEAFF. The CDR3, as DNA: TGTGCCAGCAGCTTGAGGGACAGCAGAAACACTGAAGCTTTCTTT.

The J gene is TRBJ1-3, the V gene TRBV18; possible D gene TRBD1, 6 bases. The CDR3 is 18 residues long. Germline-derived CDR1 and CDR2 are KGHSH and LQKENI. V lost 3 bases, J lost 2 bases, and 20 bases lay in between. The CDR3 protein is CASSPDLGALGAGNTIYF. CDR3 DNA: TGTGCCAGCTCACCCGACTTGGGGGCCCTGGGTGCTGGAAACACCATATATTTT.

CDR3 sequence: CASSSGTNNNYGYTF. The CDR3 DNA is TGTGCCAGCAGTAGCGGGACAAACAATAACTATGGCTACACCTTC. The chain joins TRBV6-2 or TRBV6-3 to TRBJ1-2; a weak D match, TRBD1 (6 bases). The CDR3 sequence is 15 residues long. Per germline, CDR1 MNHEY and CDR2 SVGEGT. With 5 bases removed from V and 1 base from J, the gap between germline ends came to 14 bases.

This sequence joins TRBV5-1 and TRBJ2-5; TRBD1 matches at 8 bases. The V gene's germline CDR1 is SGHRS and CDR2 YFSETQ. This CDR3 is 15 amino acids long. V was pared by 3 bases and J by 0 bases, with 4 bases of the junction left unmatched. The CDR3 protein is CASSSDRGYQETQYF. CDR3 coding DNA: TGCGCCAGCAGCTCTGACAGGGGATACCAAGAGACCCAGTACTTC.

This rearrangement joins TRBV3-1 (or the pseudogene TRBV3-2) to TRBJ1-2; 7 positions agree with TRBD1. The CDR3 extends over 12 amino acids. V shed 10 bases and J 2 bases; nucleotides not matched to a gene: 4. Per germline, CDR1 LGHDT and CDR2 YNNKEL (reference sequence). The CDR3 is CATSTGNYGYTF. The CDR3 bases are TGTGCCACCTCGACAGGGAACTATGGCTACACCTTC.

Concerning this clone: Other DNA sequences in the sample encode the same CDR3. The gene calls are TRBV11-3 and TRBJ1-1; perhaps TRBD1 as D (5 bases). The germline V gene has CDR1 SGHNT and CDR2 YENEEA. CDR3 length: 14 residues. Trimming shortened V by 5 bases and J by 1 base, and 11 bases separated the two germline ends. CDR3 loop: CASSIQGKNTEAFF. CDR3 coding DNA: TGTGCCAGCAGCATTCAGGGTAAGAACACTGAAGCTTTCTTT.

Only one count was recorded for this clone. The CDR3 sequence: CATSDFSGTNEQYF. For the CDR3, the DNA is TGTGCCACCAGTGACTTTAGTGGGACTAACGAGCAGTACTTC. The V call is TRBV24-1, the J call TRBJ2-7; 7 bases align to TRBD2. The CDR3 contains 14 residues. V shed 4 bases and J 5 bases; nucleotides not matched to a gene: 7. Germline V gives CDR1 KGHDR, CDR2 SFDVKD.

This clone was counted ten times or more. CDR3 bases: TGCGCCAGCAGCTTGGGCCCTAGCGGGAGGGCCAACCCCTACGAGCAGTACTTC. Translated: CASSLGPSGRANPYEQYF. The chain joins TRBV5-1 to TRBJ2-7, with 12 bases that match TRBD2. Trimming removed 0 bases from V and 2 bases from J; junction bases left unmatched: 9. Germline V lookup: CDR1 SGHRS, CDR2 YFSETQ. The CDR3 consists of 18 residues.

The chain carries TRBV11-2 and TRBJ2-3, with a weak D call TRBD2 (5 bases). Germline CDR1 is SGHAT and CDR2 is FQNNGV. Trimming left V 7 bases short and J 0 bases short, with 20 bases between. This CDR3 region has 17 residues. The CDR3 sequence is CASTRPAAARSTDTQYF. CDR3 DNA sequence: TGTGCCAGCACCCGACCGGCAGCGGCTCGTAGCACAGATACGCAGTATTTT.

The table lists this clone with a count of one. The V and J genes are TRBV14 and TRBJ1-1, with a possible D match to TRBD1 (5 bases). Germline CDR1 reads SGHDN; CDR2 reads FVKESK. The CDR3 totals 12 residues. Trimming removed 4 bases from V and 6 bases from J, with 9 bases in between. The CDR3 region has the DNA TGTGCCAGCAGCCGGAGGGGCCCTGAAGCTTTCTTT. It is translated as CASSRRGPEAFF.

This clone has ten or more counts. The chain joins TRBV29-1 to TRBJ1-1; 8 positions match TRBD1. The CDR3 is 13 residues long. Losses at the gene ends were 7 bases for V and 0 bases for J; bases not matched to a gene: 4. The germline V gene encodes CDR1 SQVTM and CDR2 ANQGSEA. DNA for the CDR3: TGCAGCGGAAGACAGGGGATGAACACTGAAGCTTTCTTT. The encoded protein is CSGRQGMNTEAFF.

This clone was counted a few times. V is TRBV28 and J is TRBJ2-1; a weak D match, TRBD1 (5 bases). The CDR3 runs to 12 residues. V dropped 6 bases and J dropped 7 bases, with 10 bases sitting between them. Germline V gene sequence: CDR1 MDHEN, CDR2 SYDVKM. The CDR3 coding sequence is TGTGCCAGCAGACTGGCAGGGAATGAGCAGTTCTTC. Translating it yields CASRLAGNEQFF.

The chain combines TRBV28 with TRBJ1-2; 10 nucleotides agree with TRBD1. In germline, CDR1 is MDHEN, CDR2 SYDVKM. The CDR3 is 17 residues long. V was clipped by 3 bases and J by 8 bases; unmatched bases: 15. The CDR3 nucleotides read TGTGCCAGCAGTTTCTCAAGGACAGGGGGTGGACTGTGGGGCTACACCTTC. This codes for CASSFSRTGGGLWGYTF.